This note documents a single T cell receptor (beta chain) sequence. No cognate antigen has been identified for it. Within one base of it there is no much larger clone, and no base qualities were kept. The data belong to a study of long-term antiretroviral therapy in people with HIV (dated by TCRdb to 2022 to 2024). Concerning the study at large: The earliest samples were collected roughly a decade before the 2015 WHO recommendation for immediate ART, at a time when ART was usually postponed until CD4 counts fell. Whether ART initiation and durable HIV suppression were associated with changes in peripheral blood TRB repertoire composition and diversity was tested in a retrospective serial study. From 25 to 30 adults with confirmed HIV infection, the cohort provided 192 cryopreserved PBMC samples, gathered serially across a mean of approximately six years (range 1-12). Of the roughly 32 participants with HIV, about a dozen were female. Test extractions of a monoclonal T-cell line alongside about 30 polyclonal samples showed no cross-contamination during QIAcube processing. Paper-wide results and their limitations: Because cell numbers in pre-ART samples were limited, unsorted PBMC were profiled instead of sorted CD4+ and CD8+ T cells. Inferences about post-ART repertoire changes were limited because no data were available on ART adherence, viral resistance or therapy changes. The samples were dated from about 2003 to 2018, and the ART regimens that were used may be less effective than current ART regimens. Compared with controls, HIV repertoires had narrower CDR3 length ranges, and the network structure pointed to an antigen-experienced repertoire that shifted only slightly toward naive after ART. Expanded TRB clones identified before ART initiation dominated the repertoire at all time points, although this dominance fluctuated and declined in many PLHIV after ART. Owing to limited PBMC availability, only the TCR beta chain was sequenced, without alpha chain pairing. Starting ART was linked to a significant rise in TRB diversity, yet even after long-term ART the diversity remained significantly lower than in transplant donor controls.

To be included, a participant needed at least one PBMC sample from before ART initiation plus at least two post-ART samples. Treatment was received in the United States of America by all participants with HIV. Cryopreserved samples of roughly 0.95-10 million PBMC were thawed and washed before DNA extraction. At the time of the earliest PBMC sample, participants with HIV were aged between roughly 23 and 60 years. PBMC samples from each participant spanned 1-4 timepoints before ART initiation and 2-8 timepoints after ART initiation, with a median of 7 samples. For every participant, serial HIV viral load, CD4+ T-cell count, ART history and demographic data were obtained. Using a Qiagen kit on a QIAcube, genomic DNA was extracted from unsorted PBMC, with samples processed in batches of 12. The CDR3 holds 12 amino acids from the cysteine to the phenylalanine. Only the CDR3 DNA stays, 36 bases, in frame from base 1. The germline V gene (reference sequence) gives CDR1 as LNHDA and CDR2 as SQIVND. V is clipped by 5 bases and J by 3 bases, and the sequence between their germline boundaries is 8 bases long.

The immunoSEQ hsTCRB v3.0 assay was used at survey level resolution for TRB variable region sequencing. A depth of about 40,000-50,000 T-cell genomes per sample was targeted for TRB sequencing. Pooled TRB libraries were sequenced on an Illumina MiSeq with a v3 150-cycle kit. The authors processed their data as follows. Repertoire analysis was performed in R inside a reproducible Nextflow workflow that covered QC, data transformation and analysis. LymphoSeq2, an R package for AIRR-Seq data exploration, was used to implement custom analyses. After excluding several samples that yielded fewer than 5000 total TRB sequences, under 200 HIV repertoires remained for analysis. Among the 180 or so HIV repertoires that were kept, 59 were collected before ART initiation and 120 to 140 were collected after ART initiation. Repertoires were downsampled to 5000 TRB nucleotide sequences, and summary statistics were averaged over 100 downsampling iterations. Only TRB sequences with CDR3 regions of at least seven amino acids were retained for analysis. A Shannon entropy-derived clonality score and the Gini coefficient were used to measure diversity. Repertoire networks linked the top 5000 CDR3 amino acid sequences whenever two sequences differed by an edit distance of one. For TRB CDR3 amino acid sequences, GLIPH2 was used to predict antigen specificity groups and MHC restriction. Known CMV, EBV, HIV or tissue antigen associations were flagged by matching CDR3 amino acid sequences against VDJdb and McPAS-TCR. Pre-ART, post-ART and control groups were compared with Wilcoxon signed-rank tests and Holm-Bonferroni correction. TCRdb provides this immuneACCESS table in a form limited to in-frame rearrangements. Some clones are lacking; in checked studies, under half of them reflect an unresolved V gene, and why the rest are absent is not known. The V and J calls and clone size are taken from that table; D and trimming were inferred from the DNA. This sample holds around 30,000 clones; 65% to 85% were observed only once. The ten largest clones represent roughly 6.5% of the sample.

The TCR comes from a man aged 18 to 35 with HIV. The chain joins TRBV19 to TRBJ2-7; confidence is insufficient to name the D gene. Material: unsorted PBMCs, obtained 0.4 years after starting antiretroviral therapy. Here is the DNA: TGTGCCAGTAGTTTAACGGGCTACGAGCAGTACTTC. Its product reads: CASSLTGYEQYF.